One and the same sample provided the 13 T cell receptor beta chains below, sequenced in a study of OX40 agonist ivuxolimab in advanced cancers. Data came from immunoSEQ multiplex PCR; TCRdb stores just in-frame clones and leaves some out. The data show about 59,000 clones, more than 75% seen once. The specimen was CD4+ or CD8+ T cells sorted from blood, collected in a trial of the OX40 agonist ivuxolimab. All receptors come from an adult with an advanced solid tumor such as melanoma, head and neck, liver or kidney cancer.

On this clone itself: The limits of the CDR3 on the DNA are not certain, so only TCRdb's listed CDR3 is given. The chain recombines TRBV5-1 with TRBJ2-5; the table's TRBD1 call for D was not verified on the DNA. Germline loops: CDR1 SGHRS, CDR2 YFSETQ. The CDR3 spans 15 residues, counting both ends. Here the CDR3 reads CASSFGPGGGETQYF.

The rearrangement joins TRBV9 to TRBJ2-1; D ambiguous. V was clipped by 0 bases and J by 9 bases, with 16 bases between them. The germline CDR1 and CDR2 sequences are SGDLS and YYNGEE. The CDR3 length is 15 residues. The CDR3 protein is CASSVATRNTGEQFF. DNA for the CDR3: TGTGCCAGCAGCGTAGCAACCCGAAACACGGGTGAGCAGTTCTTC. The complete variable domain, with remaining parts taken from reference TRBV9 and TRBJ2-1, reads DSGVTQTPKHLITATGQRVTLRCSPRSGDLSVYWYQQSLDQGLQFLIQYYNGEERAKGNILERFSAQQFPDLHSELNLSSLELGDSALYFCASSVATRNTGEQFFGPGTRLTVL.

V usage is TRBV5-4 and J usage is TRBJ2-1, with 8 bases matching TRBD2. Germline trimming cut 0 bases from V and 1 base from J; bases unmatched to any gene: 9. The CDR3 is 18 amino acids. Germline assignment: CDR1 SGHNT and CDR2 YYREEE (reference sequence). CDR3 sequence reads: CASSLAIWRGASYNEQFF. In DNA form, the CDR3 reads TGTGCCAGCAGCTTGGCCATTTGGCGGGGGGCTTCCTACAATGAGCAGTTCTTC. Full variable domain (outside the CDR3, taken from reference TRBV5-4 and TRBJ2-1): ETGVTQSPTHLIKTRGQQVTLRCSSQSGHNTVSWYQQALGQGPQFIFQYYREEENGRGNFPPRFSGLQFPNYSSELNVNALELDDSALYLCASSLAIWRGASYNEQFFGPGTRLTVL.

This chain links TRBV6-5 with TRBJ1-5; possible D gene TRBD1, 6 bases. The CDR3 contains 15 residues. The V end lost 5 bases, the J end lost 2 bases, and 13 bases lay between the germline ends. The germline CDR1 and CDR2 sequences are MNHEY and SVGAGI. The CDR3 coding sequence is TGTGCCAGCAGTAAACAGGGTTTGGGCAATCAGCCCCAGCATTTT. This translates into CASSKQGLGNQPQHF.

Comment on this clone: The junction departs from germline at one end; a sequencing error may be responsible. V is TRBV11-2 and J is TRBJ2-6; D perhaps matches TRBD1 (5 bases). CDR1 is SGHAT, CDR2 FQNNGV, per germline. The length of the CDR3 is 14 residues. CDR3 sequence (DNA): TGTGCCAACAGCTCCAGGGTCGGGGCCAACGTCCTGACTTTC. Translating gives CANSSRVGANVLTF.

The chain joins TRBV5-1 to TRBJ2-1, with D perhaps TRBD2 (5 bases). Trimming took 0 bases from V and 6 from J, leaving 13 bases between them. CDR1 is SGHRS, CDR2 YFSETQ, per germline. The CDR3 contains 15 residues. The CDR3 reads CASSLGAGPSNEQFF. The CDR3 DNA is TGCGCCAGCAGCTTGGGCGCGGGTCCCTCCAATGAGCAGTTCTTC.

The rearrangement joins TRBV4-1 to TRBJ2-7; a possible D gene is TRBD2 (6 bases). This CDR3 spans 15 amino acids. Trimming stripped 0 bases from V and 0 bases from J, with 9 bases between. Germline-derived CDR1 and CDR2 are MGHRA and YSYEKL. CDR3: CASSQEEGPSYEQYF. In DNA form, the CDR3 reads TGCGCCAGCAGCCAAGAGGAGGGGCCCTCCTACGAGCAGTACTTC.

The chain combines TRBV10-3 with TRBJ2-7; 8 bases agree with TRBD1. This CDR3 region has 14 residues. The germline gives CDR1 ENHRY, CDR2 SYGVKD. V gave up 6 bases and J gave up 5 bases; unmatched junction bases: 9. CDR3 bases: TGTGCCATCAGGAACCCTGACAGGGGCCACGAGCAGTACTTC. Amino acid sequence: CAIRNPDRGHEQYF.

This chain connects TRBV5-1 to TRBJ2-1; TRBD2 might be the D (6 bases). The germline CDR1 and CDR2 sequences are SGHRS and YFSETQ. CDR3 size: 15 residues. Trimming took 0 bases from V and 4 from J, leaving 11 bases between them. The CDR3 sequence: CASSLDMRGYNEQFF. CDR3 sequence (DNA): TGCGCCAGCAGCTTGGACATGCGGGGTTACAATGAGCAGTTCTTC.

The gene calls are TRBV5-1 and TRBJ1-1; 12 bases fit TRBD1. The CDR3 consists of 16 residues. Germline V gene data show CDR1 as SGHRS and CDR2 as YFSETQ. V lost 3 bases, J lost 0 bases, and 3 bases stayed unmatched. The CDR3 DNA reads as TGCGCCAGCAGCTCGGGACAGGGGGCGATGAACACTGAAGCTTTCTTT. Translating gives CASSSGQGAMNTEAFF.

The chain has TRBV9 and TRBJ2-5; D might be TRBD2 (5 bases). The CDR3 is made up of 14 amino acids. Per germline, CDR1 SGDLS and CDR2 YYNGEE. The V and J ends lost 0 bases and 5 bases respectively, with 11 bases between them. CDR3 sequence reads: CASSVGGGRETQYF. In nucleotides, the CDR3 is TGTGCCAGCAGCGTAGGTGGAGGTAGGGAGACCCAGTACTTC.

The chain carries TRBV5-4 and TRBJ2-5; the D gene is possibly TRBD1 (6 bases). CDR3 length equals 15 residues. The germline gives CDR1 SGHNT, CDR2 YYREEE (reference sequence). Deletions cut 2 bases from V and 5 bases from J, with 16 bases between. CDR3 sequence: CASSLQQGRGETQYF. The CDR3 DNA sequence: TGTGCCAGCAGCTTACAACAGGGAAGAGGCGAGACCCAGTACTTC.

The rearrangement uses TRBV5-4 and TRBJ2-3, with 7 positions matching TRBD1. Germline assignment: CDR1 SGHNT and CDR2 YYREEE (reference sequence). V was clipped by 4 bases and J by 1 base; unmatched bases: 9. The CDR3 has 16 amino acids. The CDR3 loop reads CASSAGTALRTDTQYF. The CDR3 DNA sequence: TGTGCCAGCAGCGCCGGGACAGCCTTACGCACAGATACGCAGTATTTT.